The 15 T cell receptor beta chains reported below all come from one sample, sequenced in a study of tumor-infiltrating lymphocytes in primary liver carcinoma. Co-extracted RNA and DNA came from 20-30 mg of unsorted bulk tissue. TCR beta cDNA was reverse-transcribed from around 0.55 ug of total RNA. The reaction used a constant-region primer and ProtoScript II reverse transcriptase. Sequencing libraries for TCR beta derived from three nested multiplex PCR rounds that used slightly modified ARM-PCR. Both of the initial two PCR rounds ran for about 11 cycles and employed TRBV1-TRBV30 forward primers alongside a C-beta reverse primer. Each CDR3 protein is one row after TCRdb ran MiXCR on the multiplex PCR reads. Of tens of thousands of distinct CDR3 sequences listed, more than 60% are singletons. Specimen: tumor-adjacent normal liver tissue. These receptors all stem from a woman in her 30s with primary liver carcinoma and hepatitis B virus infection.

As for this clonotype: A read error may produce the germline difference seen at one junction end. CDR3 coding DNA: TGTACCAGCAGCCAAGATTCGGTAACGCTTGGTAATGAGCAGTTCTTC. Translation: CTSSQDSVTLGNEQFF. The rearrangement joins TRBV4-2 to TRBJ2-1; no clear D gene. Germline V gives CDR1 LGHNA, CDR2 YNFKEQ. CDR3 length equals 16 residues.

Note on this clonotype: The germline gene is not matched at one end of the junction; a read error may be the cause. The chain uses TRBV6-2 or TRBV6-3 and TRBJ2-3; no clear D gene. The V gene's germline CDR1 is MNHEY and CDR2 SVGEGT. This CDR3 comprises 14 residues. The CDR3 coding sequence is TGTGGCAGCAGCTACGGACGGAGCACGGATACGCAGTATTTT. Translation gives CGSSYGRSTDTQYF.

This clonotype was seen at least ten times. This may be a read error: a much more frequent sequence differs by one nucleotide. The CDR3 loop is CASSARGALSTGTQYF. The CDR3 DNA reads as TGTGCCAGCAGCGCACGCGGGGCTCTTAGCACAGGTACGCAGTATTTT. The V call is TRBV11-2, the J call TRBJ2-3, with D possibly TRBD2 on 6 matching bases. Germline loops: CDR1 SGHAT, CDR2 FQNNGV. The length of the CDR3 is 16 residues.

Note on this clonotype: Without the conserved terminal phenylalanine or tryptophan, this CDR3 likely stems from a read error. The chain employs TRBV29-1 and TRBJ2-6; no clear D gene. Germline V gene lookup returns CDR1 SQVTM and CDR2 ANQGSEA. The length of the CDR3 is 13 residues. The CDR3 bases are TGCAGCGTTCAAGGAACTGGGTCCAACGTCCTGACTCTC. Its translation: CSVQGTGSNVLTL.

Concerning this clonotype itself: The CDR3 end shows no conserved phenylalanine or tryptophan, and so a read error is likely. The chain couples TRBV11-2 to TRBJ2-1; possibly TRBD2 for D (6 bases). This CDR3 contains 18 residues. The ends were cut back, 2 bases at V and 1 base at J, with 18 bases in the middle. Germline values: CDR1 SGHAT, CDR2 FQNNGV. The CDR3 reads CASSLHSGHSSSYNEQFV. In nucleotides, the CDR3 is TGTGCCAGCAGCTTACATAGCGGCCACTCGTCTTCCTACAATGAGCAGTTCGTC.

With respect to this clonotype: Given the absence of the conserved phenylalanine or tryptophan at the CDR3 end, a read error is likely. It is unclear where the CDR3 begins or ends on the DNA, so no DNA is shown, and the CDR3 is as TCRdb lists it. This chain connects TRBV11-2 to TRBJ2-7. Germline-derived CDR1 and CDR2 are SGHAT and FQNNGV. Termini included, the CDR3 measures 11 amino acids. The CDR3 spells CASGPASEQHL.

This clonotype occurred once. This chain uses TRBV6-1 with TRBJ2-1; D is unclear. Trimming removed 5 bases at V and 8 bases at J, with 19 bases between. Germline V gene data show CDR1 as MNHNS and CDR2 as SASEGT. CDR3 length: 15 residues. The CDR3 DNA reads TGTGCCAGCAGTAAGGGTGAATTCGAAATGGATGAGCAGTTCTTC. The encoded protein is CASSKGEFEMDEQFF.

Note on this clonotype: The junction departs from germline at one end; a sequencing error may be responsible. The chain is built from TRBV6-4 and TRBJ2-2, with D tentatively TRBD1 (6 bases). This CDR3 has 16 residues. The germline V gene encodes CDR1 MRHNA and CDR2 SNTAGT. The CDR3 spells CASSDRPGHGDGEMFF. The CDR3 coding sequence is TGTGCCAGCAGTGACCGGCCGGGACATGGGGACGGGGAGATGTTTTTT.

The chain couples TRBV11-2 to TRBJ2-7, with D tentatively TRBD2 (6 bases). Trimming shortened V by 7 bases and J by 7 bases, and 17 bases separated the two germline ends. The CDR3 consists of 13 residues. Germline values: CDR1 SGHAT, CDR2 FQNNGV. CDR3 sequence (DNA): TGTGCCAGCAAAAGGCGTAGTGGGACTGAGCAGTACTTC. Its protein is CASKRRSGTEQYF.

A note on this clonotype: Sequence at one end of the junction differs from germline and may be a read error. The chain uses TRBV11-2 and TRBJ2-7, with TRBD1 matching over 8 bases. The V gene's germline CDR1 is SGHAT and CDR2 FQNNGV. The CDR3 sequence is 13 residues long. Written as DNA, the CDR3 is TGTGCCAGCATTGGGGACAGGACATACGTGCAGTACTTC. Amino acids: CASIGDRTYVQYF.

The V call is TRBV29-1, the J call TRBJ2-1; TRBD1 agrees at 10 bases. Trimming removed 8 bases from V and 2 bases from J; junction bases left unmatched: 6. The CDR3 is 14 residues long. Germline V CDR1 and CDR2: SQVTM, ANQGSEA. The CDR3 here is CSLRTGGPYNEQFF. The DNA for the CDR3 is TGCAGCTTGAGGACAGGGGGACCCTACAATGAGCAGTTCTTC.

Concerning this clonotype itself: This clone may be a read error of a much larger clone one base away. This chain joins TRBV28 and TRBJ2-1; possible D gene TRBD2, 6 bases. CDR1 is MDHEN and CDR2 is SYDVKM in the germline V gene. Trimming pared 4 bases from V and 7 bases from J, leaving 26 bases between. The CDR3 consists of 18 residues. In DNA form, the CDR3 reads TGTGCCAGCAGTTCGGGACTCCTGTCGCTGGGGGGATGTAATGAGCAGTTCTTC. Translated, it gives CASSSGLLSLGGCNEQFF. Combining the CDR3 with reference TRBV28 and TRBJ2-1 gives the whole variable domain DVKVTQSSRYLVKRTGEKVFLECVQDMDHENMFWYRQDPGLGLRLIYFSYDVKMKEKGDIPEGYSVSREKKERFSLILESASTNQTSMYLCASSSGLLSLGGCNEQFFGPGTRLTVL.

This clonotype has a count of ten or more. Lacking the conserved final phenylalanine or tryptophan, this CDR3 likely reflects a read error. The V and J genes are TRBV4-2 and TRBJ2-7; D is uncertain. This CDR3 is built from 17 residues. CDR1 LGHNA and CDR2 YNFKEQ come from the germline V gene. Trimming left V 0 bases short and J 0 bases short, with 15 bases between. In DNA form, the CDR3 reads TGTGCCAGCAGCCAAGAAGTCGGGCAATTCTACTCCTACGAGCAGTACCTC. As protein: CASSQEVGQFYSYEQYL.

On this clonotype itself: Compared with germline, one end of the junction differs, possibly owing to a read error. The genes are TRBV30 and TRBJ2-7; D is unresolved. Germline V gene sequence: CDR1 GTSNPN, CDR2 SVGIG (reference sequence). CDR3 length: 13 residues. The chain's CDR3 is CVWSVSFSYEQYF. CDR3 sequence (DNA): TGTGTCTGGAGTGTCAGTTTCTCCTACGAGCAGTATTTC.

The sample holds one count of this clonotype. This chain joins TRBV6-6 and TRBJ2-7; maybe TRBD2 (6 bases). Germline loops: CDR1 MNHNY, CDR2 SVGAGI (reference sequence). Trimming removed 7 bases at V and 5 bases at J, with 15 bases between. CDR3 length equals 13 residues. In nucleotides, the CDR3 is TGTGCCAGCAACGTAGCGGAGCCCAACGAGCAGTACTTC. Translating gives CASNVAEPNEQYF.